This T cell receptor (beta chain) came from a study of blood T cells in healthy people across ages. Points from the study as a whole: The unknown donor CMV status may have confounded expanded clonotype changes.

Per germline, CDR1 MNHEY and CDR2 SMNVEV (reference sequence). The J segment lost 2 bases and the V segment lost 7 bases, leaving 6 bases of the junction unmatched. This CDR3 comprises 14 residues. Ranging in age from roughly 6 to 90, the donors were healthy Caucasian individuals from Russia. Isolating PBMCs gave at least 6.5 million of these cells per sample. Through a sample-barcoded 5' primer and a J-beta primer mix, a second PCR was run for roughly 6 to 11 cycles. TCRdb itself ran the 5' RACE reads through MiXCR, one entry per CDR3 protein. The data contain roughly 1,500,000 distinct CDR3 sequences, about 43% of them singletons. This clonotype occurred once. The antigen remains unidentified.

The sequenced sample was blood. The clonotype was recovered from a woman in her late teens or twenties in good health. V is TRBV27 and J is TRBJ2-7; TRBD2 aligns across 9 bases. CDR3 nucleotides: TGTGCCAGCATCAGGACTAGCGATCCCTACGAGCAGTACTTC. It encodes CASIRTSDPYEQYF.